The 11 T cell receptor beta chains given below trace back to one sample, sequenced in a study of early T cells in non-severe SARS-CoV-2 infection. TCRdb re-derived calls from the 5' RACE reads in MiXCR, one entry per CDR3 protein. This table has 84,000 or so distinct CDR3 sequences, around 15% appearing once. Sequencing used whole blood. The receptor source for this set is an adult who was a healthcare worker with PCR-confirmed SARS-CoV-2 infection or an uninfected control (not recorded which).

This clonotype has just a few counts. V and J are TRBV29-1 and TRBJ1-1; a possible D gene is TRBD1 (5 bases). The CDR3 runs 13 residues. Germline CDR1 reads SQVTM; CDR2 reads ANQGSEA. V was cut by 2 bases and J by 5 bases, with 12 bases left in between. The CDR3 bases are TGCAGCGTTGAAATCAGGGCGGCGACTGAAGCTTTCTTT. Protein sequence: CSVEIRAATEAFF. Complete variable domain (other parts from reference TRBV29-1 and TRBJ1-1): SAVISQKPSRDICQRGTSLTIQCQVDSQVTMMFWYRQQPGQSLTLIATANQGSEATYESGFVIDKFPISRPNLTFSTLTVSNMSPEDSSIYLCSVEIRAATEAFFGQGTRLTVV.

A few counts support this clonotype. The CDR3: CSATTGGGTEAFF. CDR3 nucleotides: TGCAGCGCTACGACAGGGGGTGGCACTGAAGCTTTCTTT. The chain joins TRBV29-1 to TRBJ1-1; 9 positions agree with TRBD1. V lost 7 bases to trimming and J lost 4 bases; unmatched junction nucleotides: 7. The CDR3 consists of 13 residues. Germline V gene data show CDR1 as SQVTM and CDR2 as ANQGSEA.

This clonotype has more than one count but fewer than ten. The J gene is TRBJ2-3, the V gene TRBV20-1; D remains unclear. This CDR3 comprises 10 residues. Germline V CDR1 and CDR2: DFQATT, SNEGSKA (reference sequence). V lost 5 bases and J 5 bases, leaving 5 bases between the germline ends. The CDR3, as DNA: TGCAGTGCTGCCCAAGATACGCAGTATTTT. This sequence encodes CSAAQDTQYF.

The chain uses TRBV20-1 and TRBJ1-1; D call uncertain. V lost 3 bases to trimming and J lost 1 base, with 6 bases between them. The CDR3 sequence is 12 residues long. CDR1 is DFQATT, CDR2 SNEGSKA, per germline (reference sequence). The CDR3 here is CSASPGNTEAFF. The CDR3 nucleotides are TGCAGTGCTAGCCCGGGGAACACTGAAGCTTTCTTT.

This clonotype was observed once. J is TRBJ2-5 and V is TRBV2, with D tentatively TRBD2 (5 bases). Germline V gene sequence: CDR1 SNHLY, CDR2 FYNNEI. The CDR3 has 14 amino acids. The V and J ends lost 3 bases and 1 base respectively, with 9 bases between them. The CDR3 bases are TGTGCCAGCAGTGAGGCCAGCGGCCAAGAGACCCAGTACTTC. This translates into CASSEASGQETQYF.

This clonotype has just a few counts. The chain is built from TRBV2 and TRBJ2-1, with TRBD2 matching 8 bases. The CDR3 is 17 residues long. CDR1 and CDR2 (germline): SNHLY, FYNNEI. With 4 bases clipped from V and 9 bases from J, the junction kept 17 bases outside the gene matches. CDR3: CASSAPGGMRGMGEQFF. In DNA, the CDR3 is TGTGCCAGCAGTGCCCCGGGGGGGATGAGAGGTATGGGTGAGCAGTTCTTC.

This clonotype showed up just a few times. The chain employs TRBV4-1 and TRBJ1-4; D is undetermined. V lost 5 bases and J lost 6, with 13 bases in between. The CDR3 sequence is 14 residues long. Germline V gene lookup returns CDR1 MGHRA and CDR2 YSYEKL. CDR3 sequence (DNA): TGCGCCAGCAGCTCCCAGGCAAGAGATGAAAAACTGTTTTTT. Its protein product is CASSSQARDEKLFF.

This clonotype was counted between two and nine times. The V call is TRBV11-2, the J call TRBJ1-1; D perhaps matches TRBD1 (5 bases). Germline assignment: CDR1 SGHAT and CDR2 FQNNGV. The V and J ends lost 6 bases and 0 bases respectively, with 11 bases between them. The CDR3 consists of 14 residues. The CDR3 nucleotides read TGTGCCAGCAGTCTCGGGACGGTGAACACTGAAGCTTTCTTT. This codes for CASSLGTVNTEAFF.

This clonotype was counted a few times. The CDR3, as DNA: TGTGCCAGCAGCTCCAGACCCGGGGAGACCCAGTACTTC. Amino acids: CASSSRPGETQYF. The V gene is TRBV3-1, the J gene TRBJ2-5; unclear D gene. This CDR3 is built from 13 residues. CDR1 is LGHDT and CDR2 is YNNKEL in the germline V gene (reference sequence). V shed 5 bases and J shed 5 bases, with 12 bases lying between them.

This clonotype came up a few times. The chain uses TRBV6-1 and TRBJ2-3; possibly TRBD1 for D (5 bases). Germline lookup yields CDR1 MNHNS and CDR2 SASEGT. The CDR3 consists of 14 residues. Trimming took off 7 bases at V and 0 bases at J, with 11 bases between the two ends. CDR3 amino acids: CASTTGYSTDTQYF. As DNA, the CDR3 is TGTGCCAGCACTACAGGCTACAGCACAGATACGCAGTATTTT.

The V gene is TRBV6-2 or TRBV6-3, the J gene TRBJ2-1; possible D gene TRBD1, 5 bases. V lost 4 bases and J lost 0, with 13 bases in between. CDR3 length: 16 amino acids. Germline V gene lookup returns CDR1 MNHEY and CDR2 SVGEGT. The CDR3 DNA is TGTGCCAGCAGTTTGAAGGGGCTGGTCTCCTACAATGAGCAGTTCTTC. This sequence encodes CASSLKGLVSYNEQFF.